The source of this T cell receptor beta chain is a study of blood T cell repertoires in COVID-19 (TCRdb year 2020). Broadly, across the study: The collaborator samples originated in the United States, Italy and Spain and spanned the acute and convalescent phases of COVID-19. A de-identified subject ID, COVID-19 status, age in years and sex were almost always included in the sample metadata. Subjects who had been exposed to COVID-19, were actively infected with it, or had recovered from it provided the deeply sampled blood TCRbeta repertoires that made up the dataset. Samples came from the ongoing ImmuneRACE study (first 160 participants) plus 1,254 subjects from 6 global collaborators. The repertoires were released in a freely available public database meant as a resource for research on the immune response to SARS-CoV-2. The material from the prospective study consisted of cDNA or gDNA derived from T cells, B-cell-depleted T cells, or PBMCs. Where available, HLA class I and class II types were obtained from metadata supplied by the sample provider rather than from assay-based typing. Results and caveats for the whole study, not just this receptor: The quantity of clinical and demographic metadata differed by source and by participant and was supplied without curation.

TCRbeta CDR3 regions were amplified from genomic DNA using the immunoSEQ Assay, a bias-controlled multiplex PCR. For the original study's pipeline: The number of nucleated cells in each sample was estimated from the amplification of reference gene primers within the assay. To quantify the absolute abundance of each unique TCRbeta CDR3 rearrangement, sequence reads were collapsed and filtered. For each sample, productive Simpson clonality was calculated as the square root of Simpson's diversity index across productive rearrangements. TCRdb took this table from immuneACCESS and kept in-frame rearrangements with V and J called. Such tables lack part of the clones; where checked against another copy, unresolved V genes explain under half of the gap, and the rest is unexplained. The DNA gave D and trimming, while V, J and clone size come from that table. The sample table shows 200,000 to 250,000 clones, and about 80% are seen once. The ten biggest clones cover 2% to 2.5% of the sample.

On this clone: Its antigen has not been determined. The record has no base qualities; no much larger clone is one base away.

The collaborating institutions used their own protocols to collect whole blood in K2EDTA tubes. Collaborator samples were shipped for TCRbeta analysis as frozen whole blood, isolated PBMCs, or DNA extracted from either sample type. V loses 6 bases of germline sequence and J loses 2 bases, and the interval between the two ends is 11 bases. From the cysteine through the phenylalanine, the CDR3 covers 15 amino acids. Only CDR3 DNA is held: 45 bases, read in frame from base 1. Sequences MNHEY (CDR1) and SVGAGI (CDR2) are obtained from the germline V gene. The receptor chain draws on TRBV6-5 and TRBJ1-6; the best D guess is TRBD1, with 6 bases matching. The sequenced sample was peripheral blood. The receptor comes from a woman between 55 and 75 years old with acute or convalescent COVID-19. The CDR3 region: CASSQGSTYNSPLHF. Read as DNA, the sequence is TGTGCCAGCAGCCAGGGGAGCACCTATAATTCACCCCTCCACTTT.